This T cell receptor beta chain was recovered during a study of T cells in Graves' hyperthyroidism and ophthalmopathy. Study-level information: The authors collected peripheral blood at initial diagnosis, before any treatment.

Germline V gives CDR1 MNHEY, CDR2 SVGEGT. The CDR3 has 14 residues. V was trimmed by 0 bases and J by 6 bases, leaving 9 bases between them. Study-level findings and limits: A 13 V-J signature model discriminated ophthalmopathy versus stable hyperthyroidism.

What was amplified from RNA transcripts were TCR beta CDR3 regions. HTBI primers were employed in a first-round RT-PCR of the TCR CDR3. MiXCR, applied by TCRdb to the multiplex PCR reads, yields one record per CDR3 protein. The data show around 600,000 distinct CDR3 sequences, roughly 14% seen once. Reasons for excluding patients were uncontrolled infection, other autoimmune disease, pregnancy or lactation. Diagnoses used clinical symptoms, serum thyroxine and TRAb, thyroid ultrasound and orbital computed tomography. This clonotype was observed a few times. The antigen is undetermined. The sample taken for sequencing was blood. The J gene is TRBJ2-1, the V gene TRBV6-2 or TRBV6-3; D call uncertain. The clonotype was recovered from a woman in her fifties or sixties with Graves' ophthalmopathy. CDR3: CASSYSAVGNEQFF. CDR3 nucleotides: TGTGCCAGCAGTTACTCGGCGGTTGGCAATGAGCAGTTCTTC.